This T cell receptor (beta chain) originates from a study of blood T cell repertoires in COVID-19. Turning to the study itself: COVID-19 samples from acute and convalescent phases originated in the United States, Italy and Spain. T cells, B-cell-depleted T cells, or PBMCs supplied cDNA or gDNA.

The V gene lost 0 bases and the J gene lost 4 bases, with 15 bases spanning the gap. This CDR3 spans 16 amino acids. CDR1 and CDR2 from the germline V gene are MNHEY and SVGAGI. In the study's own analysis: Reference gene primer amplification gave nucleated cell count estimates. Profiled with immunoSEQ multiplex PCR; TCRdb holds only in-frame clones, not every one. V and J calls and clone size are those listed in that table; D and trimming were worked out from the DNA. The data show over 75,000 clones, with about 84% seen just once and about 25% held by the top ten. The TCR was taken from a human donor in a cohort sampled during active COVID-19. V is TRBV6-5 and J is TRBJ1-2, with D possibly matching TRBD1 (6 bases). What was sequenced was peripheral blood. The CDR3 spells CASSYSIVGGSYGYTF. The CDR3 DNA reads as TGTGCCAGCAGTTACTCGATTGTAGGGGGAAGCTATGGCTACACCTTC.